The text below deals with one T cell receptor beta chain. Its antigen is currently unknown. This sample is part of a study of shared clonotypes between healthy human individuals. Study summary: A donor's plate count was three for CD4 naive and three for CD4 memory; CD8 naive had two and CD8 memory one.

Study observations and caveats: Sequencing depth was predicted to influence how clonotypes are shared among donors.

Libraries were prepared by immunoSEQ multiplex PCR; TCRdb keeps only in-frame clonotypes and omits some of them. The sample yields under 350,000 clones, roughly 84% seen once. The V gene's germline CDR1 is SGHAT and CDR2 FQDESV (reference sequence). The V gene end was trimmed by 1 base and the J gene end by 0 bases; junction bases not matched to a gene: 8. The CDR3 has 18 amino acids. The J gene is TRBJ2-7, the V gene TRBV11-1, with TRBD2 matching 11 bases. The receptor was derived from a man aged 18 to 30 in good health. Sequences were obtained from memory CD8+ T cells sorted from blood. The sample's subset: CD45RO+ cells pooled with CCR7-negative TemRA cells. CDR3 loop: CASSLVPSGGPSSYEQYF. Here the CDR3 DNA reads TGTGCCAGCAGCTTAGTCCCTAGCGGGGGGCCTAGCTCCTACGAGCAGTACTTC.